This T cell receptor beta chain derives from a study of molecular identifiers for immune sequencing clone quantification. The wider study: Replicate RNA from roughly 20,000 or 100,000 naive CD8 T cells formed five aliquots; four were sequenced.

In preparing bulk TCR libraries, previously described methods and listed TCR primers were used. TCRdb processed the PCR reads anew with MiXCR; each CDR3 protein has one entry. The top ten clones hold 4% to 5% of a sample with about 100,000 distinct CDR3 sequences, 36% of them seen once. The authors gated naive CD8 T cells as CD8+CD4-CCR7+CD45RA+ for sorting. The sequenced sample was naive CD8+ T cells from blood, with Jurkat cell RNA spiked in. The subset denotes: FACS-sorted CD8+CD4-CCR7+CD45RA+ naive T cells. The clonotype was recovered from a human donor in good health. Some libraries in this study had Jurkat cell RNA spiked in.

The CDR3 nucleotides are TGTGCCAGCAGTTACCCCCCTGAAGCTTTCTTT. Translation gives CASSYPPEAFF. The genes are TRBV6-2 or TRBV6-3 and TRBJ1-1; D unclear. The V end was cut by 2 bases, the J end by 6 bases, with 4 bases between. CDR1 is MNHEY, CDR2 SVGEGT, per germline. The CDR3 has 11 residues.